The clone carrying this TCR beta chain showed up just once. The V end was cut by 3 bases, the J end by 1 base, with 15 bases between. Germline loops: CDR1 SGHVS, CDR2 FQNEAQ. This CDR3 region has 16 residues. Sequenced by immunoSEQ multiplex PCR; TCRdb stores in-frame clones only, minus some. The repertoire has some 77,000 clones, around four fifths of them found once; the top ten carry 0.76%. The entry originates in a study of OX40 agonist ivuxolimab in advanced cancers. The specimen was CD4+ or CD8+ T cells sorted from blood, collected in a trial of the OX40 agonist ivuxolimab. The chain couples TRBV7-8 to TRBJ2-5; maybe TRBD1 (5 bases). This TCR derives from an adult with an advanced solid tumor such as melanoma, head and neck, liver or kidney cancer. The CDR3 DNA sequence: TGTGCCAGCAGCTTCCGACGCTCTGGGGCCCAAGAGACCCAGTACTTC. Translating gives CASSFRRSGAQETQYF.